Here is one T cell receptor beta chain with its context. The data originate from a study of cytomegalovirus exposure and HLA in healthy donors. Trimming shortened V by 10 bases and J by 1 base, and 17 bases separated the two germline ends. Germline CDR1 is SGHTA and CDR2 is FQGNSA. CDR3 length: 14 amino acids. With 60 Vbeta and 13 Jbeta primers, the PCR was carried out. Sequencing was performed with immunoSEQ multiplex PCR; in TCRdb, only in-frame clones are kept and a portion is missing. The data contain about 78,000 clones, about four fifths of them singletons. The clonotype comes from a man over 45 in good health and CMV-seropositive. The sequencing sample was made of PBMCs. The chain uses TRBV7-2 and TRBJ2-7; tentatively, D is TRBD2 (6 bases). CDR3 loop: CATRSGLISYEQYF. The CDR3 region has the DNA TGTGCCACCCGTAGCGGATTGATTTCCTACGAGCAGTACTTC. Supplemented by reference TRBV7-2 and TRBJ2-7, the full variable domain reads GAGVSQSPSNKVTEKGKDVELRCDPISGHTALYWYRQSLGQGLEFLIYFQGNSAPDKSGLPSDRFSAERTGGSVSTLTIQRTQQEDSAVYLCATRSGLISYEQYFGPGTRLTVT.